The 14 T cell receptor beta chains below come from one sample, sequenced in a study of technical replicates of blood from a handful of donors. Sequencing used immunoSEQ multiplex PCR; TCRdb keeps in-frame clones, though not all of them. The sample lists roughly 50,000 clones; around 95% were seen once. The sample taken for sequencing was PBMCs. These receptors were collected from a human donor in good health. Some clones in this sample may be carry-over from other donors' samples.

The rearrangement uses TRBV29-1 and TRBJ2-5, with no clear D. CDR1 and CDR2 (germline): SQVTM, ANQGSEA. The CDR3 loop spans 11 amino acids. V was shortened by 3 bases and J by 2 bases, with 4 bases between the two germline ends. CDR3: CSVDPQETQYF. CDR3 DNA: TGCAGCGTTGACCCACAAGAGACCCAGTACTTC. The entire variable domain, with the rest obtained from reference TRBV29-1 and TRBJ2-5, is as follows: SAVISQKPSRDICQRGTSLTIQCQVDSQVTMMFWYRQQPGQSLTLIATANQGSEATYESGFVIDKFPISRPNLTFSTLTVSNMSPEDSSIYLCSVDPQETQYFGPGTRLLVL.

This clone was recorded only once. This chain joins TRBV27 and TRBJ1-1; 9 nucleotides agree with TRBD1. This CDR3 has 14 amino acids. Germline CDR1 is MNHEY and CDR2 is SMNVEV (reference sequence). V trimming: 7 bases; J trimming: 5 bases; junction bases outside the gene matches: 8. CDR3 sequence: CASTTGGPSTEAFF. CDR3 in DNA: TGTGCCAGCACGACAGGGGGGCCATCAACTGAAGCTTTCTTT.

The chain joins TRBV20-1 to TRBJ2-3; possibly TRBD2 for D (5 bases). The CDR3 spans 11 residues. V dropped 7 bases and J dropped 7 bases, with 12 bases sitting between them. The germline gives CDR1 DFQATT, CDR2 SNEGSKA (reference sequence). The CDR3 sequence is CSGLAGNTQYF. The CDR3 region has the DNA TGCAGTGGGCTAGCAGGAAATACGCAGTATTTT.

The genes are TRBV7-8 and TRBJ2-7; 7 bases fit TRBD2. J was trimmed by 3 bases and V by 4 bases; bases with no gene match: 3. Germline CDR1 SGHVS, CDR2 FQNEAQ. There are 13 residues in the CDR3. The CDR3 DNA is TGTGCCAGCAGCTCCCGGACTAGCTACGAGCAGTACTTC. Its translation: CASSSRTSYEQYF.

CDR3 nucleotide sequence: TGTGCCAGCAGGGGGGGATACACCCAAACGACCGGGGAGCTGTTTTTT. It is translated as CASRGGYTQTTGELFF. The V gene is TRBV2, the J gene TRBJ2-2; TRBD2 might be the D (6 bases). The CDR3 runs 16 residues. CDR1 SNHLY and CDR2 FYNNEI come from the germline V gene. V shed 6 bases and J shed 5 bases, with 19 bases lying between them.

This rearrangement joins TRBV4-2 to TRBJ2-5; 9 nucleotides agree with TRBD2. The ends lost 5 bases at V and 5 bases at J; junction bases unmatched: 12. The CDR3 contains 16 residues. Per the germline V gene, CDR1 is LGHNA and CDR2 is YNFKEQ. The CDR3: CASSRTIAGEGETQYF. The CDR3 DNA sequence: TGTGCCAGCAGCAGAACCATAGCGGGGGAAGGGGAGACCCAGTACTTC.

The CDR3 sequence: CASSLAGGSPLHF. The DNA for the CDR3 is TGTGCCAGCAGCTTGGCAGGGGGATCACCCCTCCACTTT. V is TRBV7-2 and J is TRBJ1-6, with 7 positions matching TRBD1. Germline values: CDR1 SGHTA, CDR2 FQGNSA. V lost 3 bases, J lost 10 bases, and 3 bases stayed unmatched. This CDR3 spans 13 amino acids.

The CDR3 DNA is TGTGCCAGCAGCTTAGTCCCAGCCTACGAGCAGTACTTC. It specifies CASSLVPAYEQYF. V is TRBV7-9 and J is TRBJ2-7; D call uncertain. This CDR3 has 13 amino acids. V was trimmed by 1 base and J by 2 bases, leaving 6 bases between them. Germline V gives CDR1 SEHNR, CDR2 FQNEAQ (reference sequence). Full variable domain (rest looked up from reference TRBV7-9 and TRBJ2-7): DTGVSQNPRHKITKRGQNVTFRCDPISEHNRLYWYRQTLGQGPEFLTYFQNEAQLEKSRLLSDRFSAERPKGSFSTLEIQRTEQGDSAMYLCASSLVPAYEQYFGPGTRLTVT.

The V and J genes are TRBV9 and TRBJ2-2, with D hard to call. The CDR3 spans 13 residues. V gave up 5 bases and J gave up 5 bases, with 10 bases separating them. Germline values: CDR1 SGDLS, CDR2 YYNGEE. The CDR3 coding sequence is TGTGCCAGCAGTGGCAGGTTGACCGGGGAGCTGTTTTTT. Protein: CASSGRLTGELFF.

This chain links TRBV6-5 with TRBJ2-7; TRBD2 matches at 8 bases. Germline CDR1 MNHEY, CDR2 SVGAGI. Trimming took 0 bases from V and 3 from J; bases not matched to a gene: 7. This CDR3 contains 16 residues. The CDR3 bases are TGTGCCAGCAGTTACTCTGCGGGAGGAGGACGCTACGAGCAGTACTTC. Protein sequence: CASSYSAGGGRYEQYF.

This clone turned up a few times. The chain links TRBV5-1 to TRBJ1-3; D is unresolved. CDR1 is SGHRS, CDR2 YFSETQ, per germline. Trimming removed 7 bases from V and 0 bases from J, with 5 bases in between. The CDR3 loop spans 12 amino acids. The CDR3 DNA follows: TGCGCCAGCGGAGACTCTGGAAACACCATATATTTT. Amino acid sequence: CASGDSGNTIYF.

This clone was counted a single time. The CDR3 here is CASSRDRDSPLHF. The CDR3 DNA reads TGTGCCAGCTCACGGGACAGGGATTCACCCCTCCACTTT. This sequence joins TRBV18 and TRBJ1-6, with 9 bases aligning to TRBD1. Per the germline V gene, CDR1 is KGHSH and CDR2 is LQKENI. CDR3 length: 13 amino acids. The V and J ends lost 4 bases and 8 bases, in that order; junction bases with no gene match: 0.

This CDR3 is CASSPPRGVYEQYF. In DNA form, the CDR3 reads TGTGCCAGCTCCCCTCCACGGGGGGTATACGAGCAGTACTTC. This rearrangement joins TRBV18 to TRBJ2-7; 7 bases line up with TRBD2. Germline V gene sequence: CDR1 KGHSH, CDR2 LQKENI. V lost 6 bases and J lost 4; bases outside the gene matches: 9. This CDR3 has 14 residues.

The chain recombines TRBV5-1 with TRBJ2-7; the match to TRBD1 covers 10 bases. The CDR3 loop spans 13 amino acids. The J segment lost 5 bases and the V segment lost 4 bases, leaving 3 bases of the junction unmatched. Germline values: CDR1 SGHRS, CDR2 YFSETQ. For the CDR3, the DNA is TGCGCCAGCAGCGGGGACAGGGGAAACGAGCAGTACTTC. This sequence encodes CASSGDRGNEQYF.